This record looks at one T cell receptor (beta chain) sequence and its context. No cognate antigen has been identified for it. The sample holds no much larger clone one base away, and base qualities are not on file. TCRbeta CDR3 regions were amplified from genomic DNA using the immunoSEQ Assay, a bias-controlled multiplex PCR. Regarding the original processing steps: The number of nucleated cells in each sample was estimated from the amplification of reference gene primers within the assay. To quantify the absolute abundance of each unique TCRbeta CDR3 rearrangement, sequence reads were collapsed and filtered. Productive Simpson clonality was computed per sample as the square root of Simpson's diversity index over productive rearrangements. TCRdb limited this immuneACCESS table to in-frame rearrangements with V and J called. A share of clones is missing; checked studies link under half to unresolved V genes, and the rest is unexplained. D and trimming come from the DNA, and the V and J calls and clone size come from that table. In all, the sample holds 310,000 or so clones, and 80% to 90% of those were seen once. The ten largest clones add up to less than 11% of the sample.

The data belong to a study of blood T cell repertoires in COVID-19 (TCRdb year 2020). With regard to the full study: Collaborator samples came from the United States, Italy and Spain and covered acute and convalescent phases of COVID-19. The prospective study material was composed of cDNA or gDNA derived from T cells, B-cell-depleted T cells, or PBMCs. The dataset comprised deeply sampled blood TCRbeta repertoires from subjects exposed to, actively infected with, or recovered from COVID-19. The repertoires were released in a freely available public database meant as a resource for research on the immune response to SARS-CoV-2. Samples were obtained from the ongoing ImmuneRACE study (first 160 participants) and from some 1,300 subjects provided by 6 global collaborators. Nearly every sample came with metadata listing a de-identified subject ID, COVID-19 status, age in years and sex. Where available, HLA class I and class II types were obtained from metadata supplied by the sample provider rather than from assay-based typing. Results the study describes overall, beyond this receptor: The amount of clinical and demographic metadata varied by source and participant and was provided uncurated.

Participants in the prospective study were enrolled through a virtual design, were aged roughly 18 to 95 years, and lived in 24 United States geographic areas. Cohort assignment in the prospective study relied on participant-reported clinical history from a screening survey and a study questionnaire. Recovered participants in ImmuneRACE Cohort 3 were defined as having two consecutive negative NP/OP PCR tests, clearance from a healthcare professional, or resolution of symptoms. Each participant in the prospective study had whole blood, serum and a nasopharyngeal or oropharyngeal swab collected by mobile phlebotomists. Participants in the prospective study had the option to provide additional blood draws and questionnaires over a roughly 2-month period. Before DNA extraction, blood samples from the prospective study were shipped at room temperature or frozen. The junction shows trimming of 8 bases on V and 5 bases on J, and the gene matches do not reach 6 bases of it. The CDR3 goes from the cysteine to the phenylalanine over 13 residues. Only the CDR3 DNA stays, 39 bases, in frame from base 1. The germline V gene (reference sequence) provides CDR1 LNHDA and CDR2 SQIVND.

The chain links TRBV19 with TRBJ1-5; 7 nucleotides in the junction match TRBD1. The sample comprised PBMCs or T cells enriched from blood (not recorded which). The clonotype comes from a woman aged 18-29 years who had recovered from COVID-19. The CDR3 protein: CASSLDRDQPQHF. In nucleotide form, the sequence is TGTGCCAGTTCCCTCGACAGGGATCAGCCCCAGCATTTT.